What follows are 4 T cell receptor beta chains derived from one specimen sequenced in a study of T-cell memory formation after mild COVID-19. TCRdb re-derived calls from the 5' RACE reads in MiXCR, one entry per CDR3 protein. The profile shows roughly 600,000 distinct CDR3 sequences, around 17% of them singletons. Input material: PBMCs or a T cell subset sorted from them (not recorded which). Receptors were obtained from an adult woman who had mild COVID-19 (a few samples of this study predate the infection). Cell type and time point are not known.

V is TRBV12-5 and J is TRBJ2-3; a weak D match, TRBD1 (6 bases). This CDR3 comprises 19 residues. The ends were cut back, 4 bases at V and 4 bases at J, with 27 bases in the middle. The V gene's germline CDR1 is LGHNT and CDR2 FRNRAP. The CDR3, as DNA: TGTGCTAGTGGTTCGACCTCAAAAAAAGGGGGAAGGGTTTCAGATACGCAGTATTTT. Translating gives CASGSTSKKGGRVSDTQYF.

J is TRBJ1-6 and V is TRBV29-1; D may be TRBD1 (6 bases). Germline assignment: CDR1 SQVTM and CDR2 ANQGSEA. The CDR3 covers 13 residues. V shed 6 bases and J shed 10 bases, with 16 bases lying between them. The CDR3 region is CSVSYRDGSPLHF. CDR3 DNA: TGCAGCGTGTCTTACAGGGATGGCTCACCCCTCCACTTT.

This clonotype was found a few times. The CDR3 is CASSELIRASGANVLTF. For the CDR3, the DNA is TGTGCCAGCAGTGAATTAATCCGGGCGAGTGGGGCCAACGTCCTGACTTTC. The chain couples TRBV25-1 to TRBJ2-6; D gene unclear. The CDR3 runs to 17 residues. Trimming shortened V by 1 base and J by 3 bases, and 13 bases separated the two germline ends. Germline CDR1 reads MGHDK; CDR2 reads SYGVNS.

This clonotype was recorded a few times. This rearrangement joins TRBV20-1 to TRBJ2-3; 7 positions match TRBD1. The CDR3 runs 12 residues. Trimming cost V 6 bases and J 5 bases; bases outside gene matches: 5. Germline-derived CDR1 and CDR2 are DFQATT and SNEGSKA (reference sequence). The CDR3 region has the DNA TGCAGTGCCGCGAGGGGGCAAGATACGCAGTATTTT. It codes for CSAARGQDTQYF.